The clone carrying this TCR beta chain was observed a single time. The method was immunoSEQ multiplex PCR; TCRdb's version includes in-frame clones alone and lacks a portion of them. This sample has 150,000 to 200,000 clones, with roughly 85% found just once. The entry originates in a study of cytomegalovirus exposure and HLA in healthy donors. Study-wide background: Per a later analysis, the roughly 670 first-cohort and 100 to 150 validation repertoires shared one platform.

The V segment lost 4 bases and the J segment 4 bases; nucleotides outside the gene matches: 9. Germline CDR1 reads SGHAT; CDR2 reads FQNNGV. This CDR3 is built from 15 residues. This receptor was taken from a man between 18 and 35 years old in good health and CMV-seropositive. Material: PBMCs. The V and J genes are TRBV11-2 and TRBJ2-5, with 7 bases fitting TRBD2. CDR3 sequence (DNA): TGTGCCAGCAGCTCAGGACTAGGAGGGACAGAGACCCAGTACTTC. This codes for CASSSGLGGTETQYF.